Below, 2 T cell receptor beta chains from the same sample are listed, as sequenced in a study of response to subunit inactivated influenza vaccine. TCRdb reanalysed the RT-PCR reads using MiXCR and keeps one entry per CDR3 protein. The sample has 630,000 or so distinct CDR3 sequences, approximately 15% seen once. The specimen comprised PBMCs from blood, sampled about 13 days after vaccination. Source of these receptors: a man aged 50 to 60 who received an inactivated influenza vaccine.

This clonotype was counted a few times. The V and J genes are TRBV7-2 and TRBJ2-1, with 11 bases aligning to TRBD2. J was trimmed by 7 bases and V by 1 base; bases with no gene match: 6. Germline values: CDR1 SGHTA, CDR2 FQGNSA. The CDR3 totals 16 residues. CDR3 in DNA: TGTGCCAGCAGCTTAGTAGGGCTAGCGGGAGGAAATGAGCAGTTCTTC. This encodes CASSLVGLAGGNEQFF.

This clonotype came up many times. This chain joins TRBV19 and TRBJ2-7, with TRBD1 identical over 7 bases. The junction had 7 bases not matched to a gene; V was cut back by 9 bases and J by 2 bases. The CDR3 has 13 residues. Germline V lookup: CDR1 LNHDA, CDR2 SQIVND (reference sequence). CDR3 nucleotides: TGTGCCAGCAGCCGACAGGGACCCTACGAGCAGTACTTC. Its translation: CASSRQGPYEQYF.